A selection of T cell receptor beta chains follows, all from one sample in a study of identifying expanded T cells in peripheral blood. The assay was immunoSEQ multiplex PCR, and TCRdb's table has in-frame clones only and misses some. The sample records approximately 100,000 clones, around 88% being singletons. The sample comprised blood. These receptor sequences come from a person aged 18 to 70 in good health. Both conserved end residues are part of each CDR3. A D gene is named only where the DNA matches it firmly. Clone size is shown for a subset of rows, as once, few, many or a class of expanded clone.

cdr3_nt: TGTGCCAGCAACTCTGGCGGGGGTCCCTACGAGCAGTACTTC
cdr3_aa: CASNSGGGPYEQYF
j_call: TRBJ2-7
d_call: TRBD2
clone_size: -
v_call: TRBV5-6

cdr3_nt: TGCAGCGTTGAAGGGCGGGAGAGTTACACCTTC
cdr3_aa: CSVEGRESYTF
j_call: TRBJ1-2
d_call: -
clone_size: -
v_call: TRBV29-1

cdr3_nt: TGCGCCAGCAGCTTGGTGGGGACACGGCACGAGCAGTACTTC
cdr3_aa: CASSLVGTRHEQYF
j_call: TRBJ2-7
d_call: -
clone_size: -
v_call: TRBV5-1

cdr3_nt: TGTGCCAGCAGTCTCCCCAGGGGGGCCGCGGGTTCACCCCTCCACTTT
cdr3_aa: CASSLPRGAAGSPLHF
j_call: TRBJ1-6
d_call: TRBD1
clone_size: -
v_call: TRBV27

cdr3_nt: TGTGCCAGCAGTCCGACAGGGGGCTTCTATGGCTACACCTTC
cdr3_aa: CASSPTGGFYGYTF
j_call: TRBJ1-2
d_call: TRBD1
clone_size: -
v_call: TRBV6-5

cdr3_nt: TGTGCCAGCAGTCTTAGCGGCTCCTACGAGCAGTACTTC
cdr3_aa: CASSLSGSYEQYF
j_call: TRBJ2-7
d_call: -
clone_size: -
v_call: TRBV6-5

cdr3_nt: TGTGCCAGCAGTCGCTCCCTGGGACACCCGAACACTGAAGCTTTCTTT
cdr3_aa: CASSRSLGHPNTEAFF
j_call: TRBJ1-1
d_call: -
clone_size: -
v_call: TRBV28

cdr3_nt: TGTGCCAGCACCCGAGACAGTAACACAGATACGCAGTATTTT
cdr3_aa: CASTRDSNTDTQYF
j_call: TRBJ2-3
d_call: -
clone_size: -
v_call: TRBV6-1

cdr3_nt: TGCGCCAGCAGGGAGAGAGGGGGCTTGGGTGAAAAACTGTTTTTT
cdr3_aa: CASRERGGLGEKLFF
j_call: TRBJ1-4
d_call: TRBD1
clone_size: -
v_call: TRBV5-1

cdr3_nt: TGTGCCAGTAGAGTCGACATTTATAGCAATCAGCCCCAGCATTTT
cdr3_aa: CASRVDIYSNQPQHF
j_call: TRBJ1-5
d_call: -
clone_size: -
v_call: TRBV19

cdr3_nt: TGTGCCAGCAGTGAAGCCGGGGGAAGGGCCTACGAGCAGTACTTC
cdr3_aa: CASSEAGGRAYEQYF
j_call: TRBJ2-7
d_call: -
clone_size: few
v_call: TRBV2

cdr3_nt: TGTGCCAGCAGTTACGGGGGGGCCACAGATACGCAGTATTTT
cdr3_aa: CASSYGGATDTQYF
j_call: TRBJ2-3
d_call: TRBD2
clone_size: -
v_call: TRBV10-3

cdr3_nt: TGTGCCAGCAGCGAGTCCCCTAACTATGGCTACACCTTC
cdr3_aa: CASSESPNYGYTF
j_call: TRBJ1-2
d_call: -
clone_size: few
v_call: TRBV7-2

cdr3_nt: TGTGCCAGCAGCCACTCTTCACATGAGCAGTTCTTC
cdr3_aa: CASSHSSHEQFF
j_call: TRBJ2-1
d_call: -
clone_size: -
v_call: TRBV14

cdr3_nt: TGTGCCAGCAGTCGGGAAGTATCGGAGCAGTACTTC
cdr3_aa: CASSREVSEQYF
j_call: TRBJ2-7
d_call: -
clone_size: once
v_call: TRBV7-9

cdr3_nt: TGCGCCAGCAGCCAACCACAGGGAGTTGGGGGCTACACCTTC
cdr3_aa: CASSQPQGVGGYTF
j_call: TRBJ1-2
d_call: -
clone_size: -
v_call: TRBV4-1

cdr3_nt: TGCGCCAGCAGCCACGGACCTCTCTCCTTTAGGGAAGGCTACACCTTC
cdr3_aa: CASSHGPLSFREGYTF
j_call: TRBJ1-2
d_call: -
clone_size: -
v_call: TRBV4-1

cdr3_nt: TGTGCCAGCAGCTTAGACGGGGCAGATACGCAGTATTTT
cdr3_aa: CASSLDGADTQYF
j_call: TRBJ2-3
d_call: -
clone_size: -
v_call: TRBV7-6

cdr3_nt: TGCGCCAGCAGCCCTGGGGGGATCTCCTACGAGCAGTACTTC
cdr3_aa: CASSPGGISYEQYF
j_call: TRBJ2-7
d_call: -
clone_size: -
v_call: TRBV5-1

cdr3_nt: TGCGCCAGCAGCTTGGCCCTCTGGGCAGGGCAACTTTCCAACTATGGCTACACCTTC
cdr3_aa: CASSLALWAGQLSNYGYTF
j_call: TRBJ1-2
d_call: -
clone_size: -
v_call: TRBV5-1

cdr3_nt: TGTGCCAGCAGCCCTCGACAGAGAAGCTCCTATAATTCACCCCTCCACTTT
cdr3_aa: CASSPRQRSSYNSPLHF
j_call: TRBJ1-6
d_call: -
clone_size: once
v_call: TRBV5-6

cdr3_nt: TGTGCCAGCACTACGGGTATAGTGAACACTGAAGCTTTCTTT
cdr3_aa: CASTTGIVNTEAFF
j_call: TRBJ1-1
d_call: -
clone_size: -
v_call: TRBV2

cdr3_nt: TGTGCCTGCGATTCCCTCCGGGGGGTGGCCCAGCATTTT
cdr3_aa: CACDSLRGVAQHF
j_call: TRBJ1-5
d_call: -
clone_size: -
v_call: TRBV30

cdr3_nt: TGTGCCAGCAGTTTATGGATATGGGGGACCTCTGGAAACACCATATATTTT
cdr3_aa: CASSLWIWGTSGNTIYF
j_call: TRBJ1-3
d_call: -
clone_size: -
v_call: TRBV28

cdr3_nt: TGTGCCAGCAGCGTAGGTGTCGTCGCAGGGGGCGCCTCTAATGAAAAACTGTTTTTT
cdr3_aa: CASSVGVVAGGASNEKLFF
j_call: TRBJ1-4
d_call: TRBD1
clone_size: -
v_call: TRBV9

cdr3_nt: TGTGCCAGCAGCTACTACCCCGGGACAGGGCATCCCAATGAGCAGTTCTTC
cdr3_aa: CASSYYPGTGHPNEQFF
j_call: TRBJ2-1
d_call: TRBD1
clone_size: once
v_call: TRBV7-9

cdr3_nt: TGCGCCAGCAGCCAAGATGTGAGGAGCAATCAGCCCCAGCATTTT
cdr3_aa: CASSQDVRSNQPQHF
j_call: TRBJ1-5
d_call: -
clone_size: few
v_call: TRBV4-3

cdr3_nt: TGTGCCAGCAGCGGGTCGGCAGGTAGATCACCCCTCCACTTT
cdr3_aa: CASSGSAGRSPLHF
j_call: TRBJ1-6
d_call: -
clone_size: -
v_call: TRBV5-6

cdr3_nt: TGCGCCAGCAGCCAGTTAGCGGGGGGGCCTCAGAATGAGCAGTTCTTC
cdr3_aa: CASSQLAGGPQNEQFF
j_call: TRBJ2-1
d_call: TRBD2
clone_size: -
v_call: TRBV4-3

cdr3_nt: TGTGCCAGCAGCTTTTCCCTGAACTATGGCTACACCTTC
cdr3_aa: CASSFSLNYGYTF
j_call: TRBJ1-2
d_call: -
clone_size: -
v_call: TRBV11-1